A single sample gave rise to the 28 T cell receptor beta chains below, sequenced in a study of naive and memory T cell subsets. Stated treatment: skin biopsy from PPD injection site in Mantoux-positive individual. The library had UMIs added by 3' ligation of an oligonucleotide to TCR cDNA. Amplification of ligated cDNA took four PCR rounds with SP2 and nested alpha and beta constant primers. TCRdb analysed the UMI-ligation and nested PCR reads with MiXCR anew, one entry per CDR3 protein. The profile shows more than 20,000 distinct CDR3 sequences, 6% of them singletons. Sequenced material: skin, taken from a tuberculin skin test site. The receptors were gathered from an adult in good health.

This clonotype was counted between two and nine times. The CDR3 is CASGEQGEYYEQYF. The CDR3, as DNA: TGTGCCAGCGGGGAGCAGGGGGAATACTACGAGCAGTACTTC. V usage is TRBV2 and J usage is TRBJ2-7, with 7 positions matching TRBD1. Germline assignment: CDR1 SNHLY and CDR2 FYNNEI. There are 14 residues in the CDR3. V lost 8 bases, J lost 3 bases, and 10 bases stayed unmatched.

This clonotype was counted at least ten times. CDR3 nucleotides: TGTGCCAGCAGGCCCGGACAAGAGACCCAGTACTTC. Residues: CASRPGQETQYF. The gene calls are TRBV12-3 or TRBV12-4 and TRBJ2-5; no clear D. The CDR3 consists of 12 residues. Trimming removed 6 bases at V and 2 bases at J, with 7 bases between.

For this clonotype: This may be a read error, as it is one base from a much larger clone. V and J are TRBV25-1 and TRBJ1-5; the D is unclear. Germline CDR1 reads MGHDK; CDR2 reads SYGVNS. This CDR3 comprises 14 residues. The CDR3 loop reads CASSERRSNQPRHF. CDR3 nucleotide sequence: TGTGCCAGCAGTGAACGACGGAGCAATCAGCCCCGGCATTTT.

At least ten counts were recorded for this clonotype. The CDR3 loop reads CASSSLPDEQYF. DNA for the CDR3: TGTGCCAGCAGCTCCCTCCCGGACGAGCAGTACTTC. V usage is TRBV7-9 and J usage is TRBJ2-7, with unresolved D. The CDR3 has 12 residues. CDR1 is SEHNR, CDR2 FQNEAQ, per germline (reference sequence). Between the trimmed V and J ends, which lost 4 bases and 5 bases, there was a span of 9 bases.

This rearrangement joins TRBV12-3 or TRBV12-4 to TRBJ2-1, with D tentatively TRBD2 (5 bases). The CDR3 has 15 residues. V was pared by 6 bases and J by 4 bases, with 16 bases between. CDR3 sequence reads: CASRPGSGPYNEQFF. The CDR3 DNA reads TGTGCCAGCAGACCGGGGAGCGGACCATACAATGAGCAGTTCTTC.

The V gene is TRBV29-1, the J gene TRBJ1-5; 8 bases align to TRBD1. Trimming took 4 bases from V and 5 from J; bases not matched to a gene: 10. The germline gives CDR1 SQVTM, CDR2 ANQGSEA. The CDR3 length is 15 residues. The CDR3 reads CSVGPGQEDYQPQHF. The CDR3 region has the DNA TGCAGCGTTGGACCGGGACAGGAGGATTATCAGCCCCAGCATTTT.

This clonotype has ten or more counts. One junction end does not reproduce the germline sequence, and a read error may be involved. CDR3 protein: CASTLEGAKNYGYTF. The CDR3 DNA sequence: TGTGCCAGCACCTTAGAAGGGGCGAAGAACTATGGCTACACCTTC. The V call is TRBV7-2, the J call TRBJ1-2; D possibly corresponds to TRBD1 (5 bases). This CDR3 is 15 amino acids long. Germline values: CDR1 SGHTA, CDR2 FQGNSA.

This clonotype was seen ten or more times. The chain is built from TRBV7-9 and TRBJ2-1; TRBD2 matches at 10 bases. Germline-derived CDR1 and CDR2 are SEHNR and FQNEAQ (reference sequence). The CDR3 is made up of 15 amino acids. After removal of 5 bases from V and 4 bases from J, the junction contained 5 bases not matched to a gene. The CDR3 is CASSRTSGPYNEQFF. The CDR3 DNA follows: TGTGCCAGCAGCCGGACTAGCGGACCATACAATGAGCAGTTCTTC.

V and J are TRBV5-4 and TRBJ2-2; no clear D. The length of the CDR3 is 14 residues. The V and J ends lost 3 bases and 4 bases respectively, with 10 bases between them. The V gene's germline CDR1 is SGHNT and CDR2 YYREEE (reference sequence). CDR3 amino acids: CASSSRGFTGELFF. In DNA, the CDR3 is TGTGCCAGCAGCTCTCGCGGTTTCACCGGGGAGCTGTTTTTT.

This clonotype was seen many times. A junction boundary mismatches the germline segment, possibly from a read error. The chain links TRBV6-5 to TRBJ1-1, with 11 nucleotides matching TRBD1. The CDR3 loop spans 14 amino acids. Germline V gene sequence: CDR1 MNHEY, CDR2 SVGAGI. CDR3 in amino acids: CASKRGQGDTEVFF. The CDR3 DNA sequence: TGTGCCAGTAAAAGGGGACAGGGGGACACTGAAGTTTTCTTT.

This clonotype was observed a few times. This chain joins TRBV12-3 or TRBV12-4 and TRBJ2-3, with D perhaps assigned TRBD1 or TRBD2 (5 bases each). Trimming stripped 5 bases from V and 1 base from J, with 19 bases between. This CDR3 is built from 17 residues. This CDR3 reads CASSPGPGRAGTDTQYF. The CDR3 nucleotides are TGTGCCAGCAGTCCGGGACCGGGGCGAGCGGGCACAGATACGCAGTATTTT.

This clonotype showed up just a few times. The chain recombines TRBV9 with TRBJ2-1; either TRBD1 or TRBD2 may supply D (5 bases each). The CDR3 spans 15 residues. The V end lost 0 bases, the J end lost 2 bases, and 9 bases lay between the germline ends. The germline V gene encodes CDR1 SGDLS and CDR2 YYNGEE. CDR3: CASSVGTLAYNEQFF. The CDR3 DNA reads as TGTGCCAGCAGCGTAGGGACACTAGCCTACAATGAGCAGTTCTTC.

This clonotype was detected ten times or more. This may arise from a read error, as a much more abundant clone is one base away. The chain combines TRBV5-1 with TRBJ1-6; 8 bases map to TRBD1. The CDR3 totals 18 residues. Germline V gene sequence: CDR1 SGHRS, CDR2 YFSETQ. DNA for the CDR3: TGCGCCAGCAGGGGTCCGCAGGGGGCGATGGTGTCCGCTTCACCCCTCAACTTT. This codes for CASRGPQGAMVSASPLNF.

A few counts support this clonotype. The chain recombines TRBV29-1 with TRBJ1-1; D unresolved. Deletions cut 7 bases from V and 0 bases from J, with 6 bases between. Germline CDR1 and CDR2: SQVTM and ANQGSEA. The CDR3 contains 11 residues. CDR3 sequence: CSGDMNTEAFF. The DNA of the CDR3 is TGCAGCGGCGATATGAACACTGAAGCTTTCTTT. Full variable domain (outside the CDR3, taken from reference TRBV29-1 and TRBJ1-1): SAVISQKPSRDICQRGTSLTIQCQVDSQVTMMFWYRQQPGQSLTLIATANQGSEATYESGFVIDKFPISRPNLTFSTLTVSNMSPEDSSIYLCSGDMNTEAFFGQGTRLTVV.

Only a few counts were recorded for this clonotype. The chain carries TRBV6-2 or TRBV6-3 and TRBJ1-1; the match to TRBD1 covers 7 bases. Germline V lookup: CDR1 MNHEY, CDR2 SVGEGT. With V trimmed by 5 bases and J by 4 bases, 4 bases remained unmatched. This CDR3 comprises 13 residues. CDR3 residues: CASSVPGGTEAFF. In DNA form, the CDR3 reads TGTGCCAGCAGTGTTCCAGGGGGCACTGAAGCTTTCTTT.

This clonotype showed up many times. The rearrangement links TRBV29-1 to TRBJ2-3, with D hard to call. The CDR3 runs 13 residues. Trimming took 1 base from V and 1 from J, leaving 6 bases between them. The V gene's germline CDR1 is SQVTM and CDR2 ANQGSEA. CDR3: CSVEGGRTDTQYF. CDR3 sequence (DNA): TGCAGCGTTGAAGGCGGCCGCACAGATACGCAGTATTTT.

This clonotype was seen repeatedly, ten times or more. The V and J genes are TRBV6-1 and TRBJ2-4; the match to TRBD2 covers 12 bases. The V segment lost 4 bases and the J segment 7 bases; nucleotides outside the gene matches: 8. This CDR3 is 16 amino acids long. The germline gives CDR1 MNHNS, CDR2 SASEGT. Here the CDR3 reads CASSGASGRAYNIQYF. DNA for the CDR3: TGTGCCAGCAGTGGGGCTAGCGGGAGGGCCTATAACATTCAGTACTTC.

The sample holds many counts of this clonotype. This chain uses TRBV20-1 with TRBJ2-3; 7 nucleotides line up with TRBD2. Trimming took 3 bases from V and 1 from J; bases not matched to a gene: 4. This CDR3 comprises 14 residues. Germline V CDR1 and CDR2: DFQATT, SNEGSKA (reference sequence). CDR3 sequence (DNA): TGCAGTGCTAGCGTCGCGGGAGGCACAGATACGCAGTATTTT. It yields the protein CSASVAGGTDTQYF.

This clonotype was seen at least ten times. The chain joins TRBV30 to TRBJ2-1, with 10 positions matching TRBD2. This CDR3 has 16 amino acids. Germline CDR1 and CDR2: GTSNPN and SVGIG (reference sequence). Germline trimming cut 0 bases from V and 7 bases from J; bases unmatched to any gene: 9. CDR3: CAWSVLTSGIINEQFF. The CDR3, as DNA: TGTGCCTGGAGTGTACTTACTAGCGGGATTATTAATGAGCAGTTCTTC.

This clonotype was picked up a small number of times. The CDR3 region is CASSFSHEQFF. The CDR3 bases are TGTGCCAGCAGTTTCTCACATGAGCAGTTCTTC. The genes are TRBV6-5 and TRBJ2-1, with D uncertain. Germline loops: CDR1 MNHEY, CDR2 SVGAGI. V gave up 4 bases and J gave up 8 bases, with 6 bases separating them. The length of the CDR3 is 11 residues.

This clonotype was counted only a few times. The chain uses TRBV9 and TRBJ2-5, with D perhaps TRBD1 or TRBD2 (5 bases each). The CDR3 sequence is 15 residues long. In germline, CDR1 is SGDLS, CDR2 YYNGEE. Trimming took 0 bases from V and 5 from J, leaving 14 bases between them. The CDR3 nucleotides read TGTGCCAGCAGCGTAGCTCCGGGACGCGGGGAGACCCAGTACTTC. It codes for CASSVAPGRGETQYF.

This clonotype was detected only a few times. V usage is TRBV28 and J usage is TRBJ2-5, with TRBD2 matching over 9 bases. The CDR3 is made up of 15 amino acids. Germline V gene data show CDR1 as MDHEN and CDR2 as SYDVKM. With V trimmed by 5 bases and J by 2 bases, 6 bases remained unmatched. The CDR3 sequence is CASSIGLAYQETQYF. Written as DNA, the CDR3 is TGTGCCAGCAGTATCGGACTAGCGTATCAAGAGACCCAGTACTTC.

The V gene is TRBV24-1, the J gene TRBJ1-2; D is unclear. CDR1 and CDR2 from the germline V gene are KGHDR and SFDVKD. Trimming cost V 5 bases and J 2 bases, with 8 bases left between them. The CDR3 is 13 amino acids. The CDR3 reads CATSAGANYGYTF. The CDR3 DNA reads TGTGCCACCAGTGCGGGTGCCAACTATGGCTACACCTTC.

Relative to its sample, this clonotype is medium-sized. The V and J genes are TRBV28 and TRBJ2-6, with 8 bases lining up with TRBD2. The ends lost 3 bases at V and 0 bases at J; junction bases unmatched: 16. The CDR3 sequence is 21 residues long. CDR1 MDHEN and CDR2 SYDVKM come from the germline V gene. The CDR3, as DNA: TGTGCCAGCAGTTTCAACAGGGAGCGTACTAGCGGACGCTCTGGGGCCAACGTCCTGACTTTC. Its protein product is CASSFNRERTSGRSGANVLTF.

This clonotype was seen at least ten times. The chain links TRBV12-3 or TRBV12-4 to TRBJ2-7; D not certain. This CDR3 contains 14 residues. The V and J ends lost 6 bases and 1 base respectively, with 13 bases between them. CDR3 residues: CASRASGLSYEQYF. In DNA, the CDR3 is TGTGCCAGCAGGGCCTCCGGCCTATCCTACGAGCAGTACTTC.

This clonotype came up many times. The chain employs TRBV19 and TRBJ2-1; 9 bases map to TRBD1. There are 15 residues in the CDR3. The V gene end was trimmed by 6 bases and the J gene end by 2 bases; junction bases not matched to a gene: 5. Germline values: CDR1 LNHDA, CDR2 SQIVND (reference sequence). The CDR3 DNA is TGTGCCAGTAGAAGGACAGGGGAGGCCTACAATGAGCAGTTCTTC. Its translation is CASRRTGEAYNEQFF.

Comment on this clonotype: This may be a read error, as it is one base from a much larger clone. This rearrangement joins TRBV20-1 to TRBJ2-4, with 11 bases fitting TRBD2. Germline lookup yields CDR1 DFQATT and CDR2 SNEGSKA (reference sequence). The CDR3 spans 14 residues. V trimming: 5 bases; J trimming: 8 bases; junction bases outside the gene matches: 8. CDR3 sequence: CSAAYLAGGDIQYF. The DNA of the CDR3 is TGCAGTGCTGCCTACCTAGCGGGAGGCGACATTCAGTACTTC.

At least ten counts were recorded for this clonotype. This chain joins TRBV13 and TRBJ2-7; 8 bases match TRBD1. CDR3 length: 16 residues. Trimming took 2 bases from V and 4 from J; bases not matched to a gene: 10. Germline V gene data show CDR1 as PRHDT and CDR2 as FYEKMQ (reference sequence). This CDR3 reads CASSLRQGPAHYEQYF. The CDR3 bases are TGTGCCAGCAGCTTACGACAGGGGCCCGCCCATTACGAGCAGTACTTC.